This TCR beta chain was documented in a study of T-cell reconstitution after alpha-beta-depleted transplantation in children. TCRbeta library preparation incorporated unique molecular identifiers. TCRdb recomputed calls from the PCR reads with MiXCR, one row per CDR3 protein. The data hold over 150,000 distinct CDR3 sequences, with about 6.6% observed a single time. Germline CDR1 is WSHSY and CDR2 is SAAADI. The CDR3 length is 14 residues. Trimming shortened V by 7 bases and J by 4 bases, and 15 bases separated the two germline ends. This clonotype was observed at least ten times. Its matching antigen is unknown. Study outcomes and limitations: After one year, T-cell counts and TCRbeta diversity mostly came from new T cells. Alpha-beta T cells present about two months after transplant were reported to originate from several hundred expanded graft clones.

This chain uses TRBV10-2 with TRBJ2-3, with D hard to call. The source material was PBMCs, sampled before TCRalphabeta/CD19-depleted stem cell transplant. This clonotype was sampled from a boy between 2 and 10 years old with acute lymphoblastic leukemia, due to receive a stem cell transplant. In nucleotides, the CDR3 is TGCGCCAGCACCACCCCGGGCTCACCAGATACGCAGTATTTT. It codes for CASTTPGSPDTQYF.